The sequence of this TCR beta chain was determined in a study of monozygotic twins with inflammatory bowel disease. Study observations and caveats: No distinction between different T cell subtypes was possible.

TCRdb reprocessed the 5' RACE reads and keeps a single row for each CDR3 protein, giving no DNA. The table for this sample gives some 300,000 distinct CDR3 sequences. The CDR3 has 15 amino acids. The germline gives CDR1 SGHVS, CDR2 FQNEAQ. A note on this clonotype: The antigen is unknown.

The chain has TRBV7-8 and TRBJ2-1; without DNA, the TCRdb call of TRBD1 cannot be checked. Source material: blood. The TCR was taken from a human donor with ulcerative colitis or Crohn's disease, or a healthy co-twin of an affected twin (not recorded which). CDR3 loop: CASSFGQGTYNEQFF. The whole variable domain, filled in from reference TRBV7-8 and TRBJ2-1, reads GAGVSQSPRYKVAKRGQDVALRCDPISGHVSLFWYQQALGQGPEFLTYFQNEAQLDKSGLPSDRFFAERPEGSVSTLKIQRTQQEDSAVYLCASSFGQGTYNEQFFGPGTRLTVL.